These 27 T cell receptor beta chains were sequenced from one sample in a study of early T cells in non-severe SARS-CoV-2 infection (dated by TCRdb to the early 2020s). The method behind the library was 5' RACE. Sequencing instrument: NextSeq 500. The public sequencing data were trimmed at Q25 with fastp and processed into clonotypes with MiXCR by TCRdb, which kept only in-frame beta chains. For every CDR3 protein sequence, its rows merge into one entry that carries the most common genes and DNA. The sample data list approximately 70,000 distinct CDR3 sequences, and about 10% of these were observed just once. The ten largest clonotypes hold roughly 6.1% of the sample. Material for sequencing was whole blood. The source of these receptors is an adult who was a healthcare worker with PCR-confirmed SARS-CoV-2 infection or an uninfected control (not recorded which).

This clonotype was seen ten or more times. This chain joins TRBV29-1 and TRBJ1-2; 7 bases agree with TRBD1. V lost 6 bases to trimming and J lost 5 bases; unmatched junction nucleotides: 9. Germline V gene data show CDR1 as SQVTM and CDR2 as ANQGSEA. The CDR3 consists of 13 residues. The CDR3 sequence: CSVPQGEWYGYTF. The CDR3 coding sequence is TGCAGCGTCCCCCAGGGGGAATGGTATGGCTACACCTTC.

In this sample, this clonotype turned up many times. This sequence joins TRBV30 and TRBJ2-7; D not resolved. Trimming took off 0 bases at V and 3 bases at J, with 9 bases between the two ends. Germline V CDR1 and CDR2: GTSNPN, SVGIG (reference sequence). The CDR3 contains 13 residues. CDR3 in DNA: TGTGCCTGGAGTGTTGTGGGCAACTACGAGCAGTACTTC. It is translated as CAWSVVGNYEQYF.

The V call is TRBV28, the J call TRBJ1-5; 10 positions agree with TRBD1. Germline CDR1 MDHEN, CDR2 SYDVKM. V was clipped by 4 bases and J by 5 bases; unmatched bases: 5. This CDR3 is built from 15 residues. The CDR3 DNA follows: TGTGCCAGCAGTTCTCAGGGGACAGGGGATCAGCCCCAGCATTTT. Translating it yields CASSSQGTGDQPQHF.

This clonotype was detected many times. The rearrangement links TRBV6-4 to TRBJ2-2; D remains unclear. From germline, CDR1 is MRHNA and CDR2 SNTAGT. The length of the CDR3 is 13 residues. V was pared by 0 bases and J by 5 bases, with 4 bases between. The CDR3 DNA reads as TGTGCCAGCAGTGACTCAGGGACCGGGGAGCTGTTTTTT. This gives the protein CASSDSGTGELFF.

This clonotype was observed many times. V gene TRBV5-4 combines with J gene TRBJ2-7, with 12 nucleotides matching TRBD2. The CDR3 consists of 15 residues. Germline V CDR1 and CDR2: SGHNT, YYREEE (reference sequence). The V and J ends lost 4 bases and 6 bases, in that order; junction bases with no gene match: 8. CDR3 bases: TGTGCCAGCAGCCTACTAGCGGGGGGTATCTCCGAGCAGTACTTC. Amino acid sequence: CASSLLAGGISEQYF.

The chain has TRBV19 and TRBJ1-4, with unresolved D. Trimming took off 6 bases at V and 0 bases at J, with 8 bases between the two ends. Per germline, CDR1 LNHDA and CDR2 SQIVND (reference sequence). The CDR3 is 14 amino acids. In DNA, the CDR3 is TGTGCCAGTAGCTCACAAGCAACTAATGAAAAACTGTTTTTT. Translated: CASSSQATNEKLFF.

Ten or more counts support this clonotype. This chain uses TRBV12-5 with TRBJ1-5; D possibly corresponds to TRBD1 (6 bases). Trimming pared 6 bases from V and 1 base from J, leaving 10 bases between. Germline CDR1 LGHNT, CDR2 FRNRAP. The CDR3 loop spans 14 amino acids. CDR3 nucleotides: TGTGCTAGTGGCCAGGACAGCAGCAATCAGCCCCAGCATTTT. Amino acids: CASGQDSSNQPQHF.

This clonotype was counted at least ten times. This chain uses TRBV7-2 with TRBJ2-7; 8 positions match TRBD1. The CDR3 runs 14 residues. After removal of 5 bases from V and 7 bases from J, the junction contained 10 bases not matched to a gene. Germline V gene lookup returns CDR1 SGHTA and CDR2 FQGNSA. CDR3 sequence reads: CASSPFQGAGEQYF. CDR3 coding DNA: TGTGCCAGCAGCCCCTTCCAGGGGGCGGGGGAGCAGTACTTC.

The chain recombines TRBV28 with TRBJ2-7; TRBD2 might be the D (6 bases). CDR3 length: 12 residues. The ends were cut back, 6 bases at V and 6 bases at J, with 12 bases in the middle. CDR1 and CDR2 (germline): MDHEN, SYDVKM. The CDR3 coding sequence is TGTGCCAGCAGCTACGCGGGGAGCGAGCAGTACTTC. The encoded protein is CASSYAGSEQYF.

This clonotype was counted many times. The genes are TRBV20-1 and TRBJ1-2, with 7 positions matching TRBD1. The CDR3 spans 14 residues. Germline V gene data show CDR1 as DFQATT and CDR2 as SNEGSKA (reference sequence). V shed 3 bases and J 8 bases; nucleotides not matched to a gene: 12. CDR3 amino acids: CSARVVQGSRGYTF. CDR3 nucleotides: TGCAGTGCTAGGGTAGTACAGGGGTCTAGAGGCTACACCTTC.

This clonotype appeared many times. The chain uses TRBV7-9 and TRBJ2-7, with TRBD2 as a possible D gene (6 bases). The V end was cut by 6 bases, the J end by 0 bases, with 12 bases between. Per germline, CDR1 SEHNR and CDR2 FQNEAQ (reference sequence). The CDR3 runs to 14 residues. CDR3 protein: CASSPLARSYEQYF. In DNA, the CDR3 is TGTGCCAGCAGTCCTCTAGCGCGCTCCTACGAGCAGTACTTC. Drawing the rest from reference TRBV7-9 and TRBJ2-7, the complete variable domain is DTGVSQNPRHKITKRGQNVTFRCDPISEHNRLYWYRQTLGQGPEFLTYFQNEAQLEKSRLLSDRFSAERPKGSFSTLEIQRTEQGDSAMYLCASSPLARSYEQYFGPGTRLTVT.

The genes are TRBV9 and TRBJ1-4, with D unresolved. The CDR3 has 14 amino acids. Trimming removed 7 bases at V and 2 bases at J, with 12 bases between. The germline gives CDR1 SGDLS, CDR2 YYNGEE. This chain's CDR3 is CASSSGITNEKLFF. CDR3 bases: TGTGCCAGCTCCTCGGGGATCACTAATGAAAAACTGTTTTTT. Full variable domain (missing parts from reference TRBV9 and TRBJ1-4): DSGVTQTPKHLITATGQRVTLRCSPRSGDLSVYWYQQSLDQGLQFLIQYYNGEERAKGNILERFSAQQFPDLHSELNLSSLELGDSALYFCASSSGITNEKLFFGSGTQLSVL.

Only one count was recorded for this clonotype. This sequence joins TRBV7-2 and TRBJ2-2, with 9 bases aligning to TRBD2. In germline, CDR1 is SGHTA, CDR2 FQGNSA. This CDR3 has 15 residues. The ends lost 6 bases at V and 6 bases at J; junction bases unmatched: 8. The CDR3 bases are TGTGCCAGCAGAGCTTATTTAGCGGGAGCCGGGGAGCTGTTTTTT. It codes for CASRAYLAGAGELFF.

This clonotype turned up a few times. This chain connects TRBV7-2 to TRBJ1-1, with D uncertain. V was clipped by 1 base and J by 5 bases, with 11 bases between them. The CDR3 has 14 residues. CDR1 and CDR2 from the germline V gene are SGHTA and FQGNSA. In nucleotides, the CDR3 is TGTGCCAGCAGCTTAGATTCTAGGAATACTGAAGCTTTCTTT. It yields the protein CASSLDSRNTEAFF.

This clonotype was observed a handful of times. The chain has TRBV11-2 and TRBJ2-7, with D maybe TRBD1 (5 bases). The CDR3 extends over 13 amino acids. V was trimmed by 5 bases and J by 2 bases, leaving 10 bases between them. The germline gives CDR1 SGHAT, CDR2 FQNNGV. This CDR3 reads CASSRRAAYEQYF. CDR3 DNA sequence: TGTGCCAGCAGCCGCAGGGCTGCCTACGAGCAGTACTTC. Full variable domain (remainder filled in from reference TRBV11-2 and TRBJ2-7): EAGVAQSPRYKIIEKRQSVAFWCNPISGHATLYWYQQILGQGPKLLIQFQNNGVVDDSQLPKDRFSAERLKGVDSTLKIQPAKLEDSAVYLCASSRRAAYEQYFGPGTRLTVT.

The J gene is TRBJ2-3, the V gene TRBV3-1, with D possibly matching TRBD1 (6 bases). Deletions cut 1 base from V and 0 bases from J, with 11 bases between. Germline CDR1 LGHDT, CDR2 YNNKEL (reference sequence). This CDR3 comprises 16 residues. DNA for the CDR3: TGTGCCAGCAGCCAAGCGGGGCAGGGGAGCACAGATACGCAGTATTTT. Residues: CASSQAGQGSTDTQYF.

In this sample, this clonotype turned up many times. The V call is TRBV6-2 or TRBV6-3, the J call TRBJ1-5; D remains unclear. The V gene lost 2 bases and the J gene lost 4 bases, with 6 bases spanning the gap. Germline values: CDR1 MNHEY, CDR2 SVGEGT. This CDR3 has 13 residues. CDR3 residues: CASSYTANQPQHF. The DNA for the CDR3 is TGTGCCAGCAGTTACACAGCAAATCAGCCCCAGCATTTT.

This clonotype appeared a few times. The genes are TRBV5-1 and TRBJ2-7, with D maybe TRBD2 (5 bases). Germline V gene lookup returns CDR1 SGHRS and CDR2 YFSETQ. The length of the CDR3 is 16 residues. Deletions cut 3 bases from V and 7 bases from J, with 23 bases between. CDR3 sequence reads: CASSSPIGAGGGEQYF. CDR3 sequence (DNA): TGCGCCAGCAGCTCCCCCATCGGAGCAGGAGGTGGTGAGCAGTACTTC.

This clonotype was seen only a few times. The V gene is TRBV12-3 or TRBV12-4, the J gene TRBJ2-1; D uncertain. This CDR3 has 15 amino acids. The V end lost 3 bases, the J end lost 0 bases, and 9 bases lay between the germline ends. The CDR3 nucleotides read TGTGCCAGCAGTTTCTGGCGGCGCTCCTACAATGAGCAGTTCTTC. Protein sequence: CASSFWRRSYNEQFF.

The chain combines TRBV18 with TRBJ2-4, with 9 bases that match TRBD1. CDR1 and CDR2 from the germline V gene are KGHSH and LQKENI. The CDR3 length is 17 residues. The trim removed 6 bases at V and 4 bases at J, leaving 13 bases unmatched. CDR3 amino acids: CASSDRGEQAGKNIQYF. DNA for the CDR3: TGTGCCAGCTCGGACAGGGGTGAGCAAGCGGGGAAAAACATTCAGTACTTC.

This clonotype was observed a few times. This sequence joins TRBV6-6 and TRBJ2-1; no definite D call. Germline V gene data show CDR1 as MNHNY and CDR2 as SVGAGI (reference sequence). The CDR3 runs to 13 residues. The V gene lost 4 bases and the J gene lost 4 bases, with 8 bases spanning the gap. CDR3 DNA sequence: TGTGCCAGCAGTTTTGAGAAGTACAATGAGCAGTTCTTC. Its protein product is CASSFEKYNEQFF.

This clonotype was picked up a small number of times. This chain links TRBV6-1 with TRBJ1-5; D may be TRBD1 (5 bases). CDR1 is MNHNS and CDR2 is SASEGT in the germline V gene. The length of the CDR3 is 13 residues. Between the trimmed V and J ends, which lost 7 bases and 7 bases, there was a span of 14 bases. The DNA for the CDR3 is TGTGCCAGCACCCAGGGTCCCGGGCAGCCCCAGCATTTT. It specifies CASTQGPGQPQHF.

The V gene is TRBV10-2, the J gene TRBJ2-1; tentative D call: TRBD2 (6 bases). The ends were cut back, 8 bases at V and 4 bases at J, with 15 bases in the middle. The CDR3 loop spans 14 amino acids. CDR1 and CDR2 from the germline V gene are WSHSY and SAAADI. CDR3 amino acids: CASRPGLAYNEQFF. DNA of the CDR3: TGCGCCAGCCGGCCGGGACTCGCATACAATGAGCAGTTCTTC.

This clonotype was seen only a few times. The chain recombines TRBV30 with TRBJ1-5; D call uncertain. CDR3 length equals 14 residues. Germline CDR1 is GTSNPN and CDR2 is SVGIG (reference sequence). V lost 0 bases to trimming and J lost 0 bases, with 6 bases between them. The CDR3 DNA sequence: TGTGCCTGGAGTGTTGGAATTAGCAATCAGCCCCAGCATTTT. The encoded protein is CAWSVGISNQPQHF.

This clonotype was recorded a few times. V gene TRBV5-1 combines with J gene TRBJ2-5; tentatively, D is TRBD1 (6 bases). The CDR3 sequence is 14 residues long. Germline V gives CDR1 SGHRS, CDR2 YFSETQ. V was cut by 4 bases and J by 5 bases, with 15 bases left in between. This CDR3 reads CASSLFRGSETQYF. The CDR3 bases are TGCGCCAGCAGCCTATTCAGGGGATCGGAGACCCAGTACTTC.

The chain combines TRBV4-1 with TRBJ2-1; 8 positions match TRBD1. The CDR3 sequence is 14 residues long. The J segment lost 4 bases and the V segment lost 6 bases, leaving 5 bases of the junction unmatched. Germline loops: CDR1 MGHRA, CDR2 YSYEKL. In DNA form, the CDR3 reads TGCGCCAGCAGATCCAGGACAGGGTACAATGAGCAGTTCTTC. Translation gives CASRSRTGYNEQFF.

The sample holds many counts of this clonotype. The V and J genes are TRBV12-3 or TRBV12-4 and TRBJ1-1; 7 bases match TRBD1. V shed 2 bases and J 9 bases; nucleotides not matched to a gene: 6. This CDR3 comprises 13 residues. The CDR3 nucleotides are TGTGCCAGCAGTTTACCACCGGGACAGCAAGCTTTCTTT. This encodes CASSLPPGQQAFF.